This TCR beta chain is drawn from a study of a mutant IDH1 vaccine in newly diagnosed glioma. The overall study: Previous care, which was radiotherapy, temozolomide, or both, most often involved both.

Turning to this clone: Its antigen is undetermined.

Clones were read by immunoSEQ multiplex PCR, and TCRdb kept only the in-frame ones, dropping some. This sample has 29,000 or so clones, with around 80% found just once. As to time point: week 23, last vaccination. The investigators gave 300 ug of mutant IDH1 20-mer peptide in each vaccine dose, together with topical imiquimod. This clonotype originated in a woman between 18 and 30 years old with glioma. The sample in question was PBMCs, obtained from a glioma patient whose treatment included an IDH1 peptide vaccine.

The CDR3 sequence: CASSPSTGIYEQYF. The CDR3 bases are TGTGCCAGCAGCCCCTCGACAGGAATCTACGAGCAGTACTTC. V and J are TRBV7-6 and TRBJ2-7; D may be TRBD1 (6 bases). This CDR3 region has 14 residues. V lost 5 bases to trimming and J lost 3 bases, with 14 bases between them. Germline V gene sequence: CDR1 SGHVS, CDR2 FNYEAQ.